The clone carrying this T cell receptor (beta chain) turned up a few times. This record comes from a study of response to subunit inactivated influenza vaccine. CDR1 and CDR2 (germline): MNHEY, SVGAGI. The CDR3 sequence is 19 residues long. The V gene lost 2 bases and the J gene lost 0 bases, with 22 bases spanning the gap. TCRdb itself ran the RT-PCR reads through MiXCR, one entry per CDR3 protein. The sample yields roughly 290,000 distinct CDR3 sequences, roughly a fifth seen once. The input for sequencing was PBMCs from blood, taken approximately 20 months after vaccination. The chain combines TRBV6-5 with TRBJ1-1; a weak D match, TRBD1 (6 bases). The TCR sequence derives from a man between 50 and 69 years old who received an inactivated influenza vaccine. In DNA, the CDR3 is TGTGCCAGCAGTTACCAAACCACAGGGTGGGAGAAAATGAACACTGAAGCTTTCTTT. It yields the protein CASSYQTTGWEKMNTEAFF.